These 13 T cell receptor beta chains came from one sample sequenced in a study of blood T cell repertoires in COVID-19 (TCRdb year 2020). Library preparation was by the immunoSEQ multiplex PCR assay. Entries here come from immuneACCESS through TCRdb and include only in-frame sequences with V and J called. Some clones fail to appear in such tables; in the studies checked, an unresolved V gene covers under half of the shortfall, and the cause of the remainder is unknown. Within this sample are about 170,000 clones, with around 87% of them counted one time only. Roughly 7% of the sample is taken by the ten largest. What was sequenced was peripheral blood. The receptor set was obtained from a woman older than 75 in a cohort sampled during active or convalescent COVID-19.

This clone was detected only once. V gene TRBV19 combines with J gene TRBJ2-3; D gene uncertain. V gave up 3 bases and J gave up 2 bases, with 9 bases separating them. CDR3 size: 14 residues. The germline CDR1 and CDR2 sequences are LNHDA and SQIVND (reference sequence). CDR3 sequence reads: CASSIQSNTDTQYF. Written as DNA, the CDR3 is TGTGCCAGTAGTATTCAATCTAACACAGATACGCAGTATTTT.

V gene TRBV9 combines with J gene TRBJ1-4; D gene ambiguous. Germline V CDR1 and CDR2: SGDLS, YYNGEE. Between the trimmed V and J ends, which lost 0 bases and 5 bases, there was a span of 5 bases. CDR3 size: 13 residues. In DNA, the CDR3 is TGTGCCAGCAGCGTAGGAGGGAATGAAAAACTGTTTTTT. Amino acids: CASSVGGNEKLFF.

This clone was recorded only once. This chain joins TRBV7-2 and TRBJ2-5; weak D call: TRBD1 (5 bases). This CDR3 has 15 amino acids. Germline CDR1 and CDR2: SGHTA and FQGNSA. V lost 0 bases to trimming and J lost 7 bases, with 15 bases between them. CDR3 bases: TGTGCCAGCAGCTTAGCGTTTGGGGCCCAGGGGACCCAGTACTTC. This encodes CASSLAFGAQGTQYF.

The chain employs TRBV18 and TRBJ2-3; 11 nucleotides line up with TRBD2. V was pared by 3 bases and J by 3 bases, with 11 bases of the junction left unmatched. Per the germline V gene, CDR1 is KGHSH and CDR2 is LQKENI. This CDR3 is 18 amino acids long. The CDR3 loop reads CASSPTMILAGVTDTQYF. The CDR3 nucleotides read TGTGCCAGCTCACCCACTATGATACTAGCGGGAGTGACAGATACGCAGTATTTT.

The CDR3 loop reads CASSLGGGTSSYNEQFF. As DNA, the CDR3 is TGCGCCAGCAGCTTGGGGGGCGGGACTAGCTCCTACAATGAGCAGTTCTTC. The V gene is TRBV5-1, the J gene TRBJ2-1; 8 nucleotides line up with TRBD2. V lost 0 bases to trimming and J lost 0 bases; unmatched junction nucleotides: 5. The CDR3 length is 17 residues. Germline V gene data show CDR1 as SGHRS and CDR2 as YFSETQ.

This rearrangement joins TRBV3-1 (or the pseudogene TRBV3-2) to TRBJ2-7, with 8 nucleotides matching TRBD1. CDR1 and CDR2 from the germline V gene are LGHDT and YNNKEL (reference sequence). Unmatched junction bases numbered 8, after V lost 1 base and J lost 6 bases. The CDR3 covers 15 residues. The DNA of the CDR3 is TGTGCCAGCAGCCAAGCTTATAGGACAGGGTCCGAGCAGTACTTC. Encoded protein: CASSQAYRTGSEQYF.

The V call is TRBV5-8, the J call TRBJ2-1, with D possibly TRBD1 on 5 matching bases. Trimming cost V 0 bases and J 6 bases, with 13 bases left between them. The germline V gene has CDR1 SGHTS and CDR2 YDEGEE. The CDR3 has 15 residues. The CDR3 loop is CASSLGQYVVNEQFF. CDR3 in DNA: TGTGCCAGCAGCTTGGGACAGTACGTGGTCAATGAGCAGTTCTTC.

The chain is built from TRBV2 and TRBJ1-4; D is uncertain. This CDR3 spans 11 amino acids. V lost 8 bases and J 8 bases, leaving 9 bases between the germline ends. CDR1 SNHLY and CDR2 FYNNEI come from the germline V gene. The CDR3: CASGLREKLFF. CDR3 sequence (DNA): TGTGCCAGCGGACTCCGGGAAAAACTGTTTTTT.

The chain couples TRBV6-5 to TRBJ1-2; 10 bases are a match to TRBD1. Germline V CDR1 and CDR2: MNHEY, SVGAGI. V gave up 7 bases and J gave up 3 bases; unmatched junction bases: 8. The CDR3 runs to 15 residues. The CDR3 spells CASTWDRGGDYGYTF. The CDR3 DNA reads as TGTGCCAGCACCTGGGACAGGGGTGGTGACTATGGCTACACCTTC.

V usage is TRBV6-1 and J usage is TRBJ1-5; D is unclear. The germline V and J ends were trimmed by 1 base and 3 bases, with 10 bases remaining between them. Germline CDR1 is MNHNS and CDR2 is SASEGT. The CDR3 length is 15 residues. The CDR3 region is CASSEGGYSNQPQHF. Written as DNA, the CDR3 is TGTGCCAGCAGTGAAGGCGGTTATTCCAATCAGCCCCAGCATTTT.

V and J are TRBV24-1 and TRBJ2-1; a weak D match, TRBD2 (5 bases). Trimming removed 8 bases from V and 6 bases from J, with 13 bases in between. Per germline, CDR1 KGHDR and CDR2 SFDVKD. The CDR3 runs to 13 residues. The CDR3 region has the DNA TGTGCCACCAACCCTCGAGGGAGCAATGAGCAGTTCTTC. As protein: CATNPRGSNEQFF.

The chain carries TRBV29-1 and TRBJ1-2; TRBD1 aligns across 8 bases. The CDR3 extends over 12 amino acids. The junction had 6 bases not matched to a gene; V was cut back by 5 bases and J by 7 bases. Looked up from germline, CDR1 is SQVTM and CDR2 is ANQGSEA. The CDR3 sequence is CSVPTGAGGYTF. In DNA form, the CDR3 reads TGCAGCGTTCCGACAGGGGCGGGTGGCTACACCTTC.

The CDR3 is CASFGTSDTGELFF. The CDR3 bases are TGCGCCAGCTTCGGGACTAGCGACACCGGGGAGCTGTTTTTT. The chain has TRBV5-1 and TRBJ2-2, with 10 bases fitting TRBD2. CDR3 length: 14 amino acids. V lost 7 bases, J lost 3 bases, and 3 bases stayed unmatched. Germline V gives CDR1 SGHRS, CDR2 YFSETQ.